This entry concerns a single TCR beta chain. The target antigen is unknown. These data are taken from a study of cytomegalovirus exposure and HLA in healthy donors. Study at large: The early release's HLA-typed donors yielded roughly 85 million unique TCRs.

The primer mix had 60 Vbeta and 13 Jbeta primers. Sequencing used immunoSEQ multiplex PCR; TCRdb keeps in-frame clones, though not all of them. Of about 150,000 clones detected, around three quarters appear once; the ten largest clones hold 1.5% to 1.8%. General observations from the study: As a later analysis showed, several of the most significant clusters appeared to be linked to common viral pathogens. Both high specificity and high sensitivity reportedly marked the classifier's diagnosis of cytomegalovirus status. An ancestry cluster, one associated with Asian ancestry, reportedly showed fewer N-insertions than the roughly 670-donor mean in a later analysis.

Germline CDR1 reads MNHEY; CDR2 reads SMNVEV (reference sequence). With V trimmed by 8 bases and J by 8 bases, 5 bases remained unmatched. The CDR3 has 14 residues. The chain carries TRBV27 and TRBJ2-1, with TRBD2 matching over 14 bases. Sample: PBMCs. The sequence derives from a man aged 35 to 55 in good health and CMV-seronegative. CDR3 nucleotides: TGTGCCAGCCAGACTAGCGGGAGGGCTGATGAGCAGTTCTTC. It is translated as CASQTSGRADEQFF.